The clone carrying this TCR beta chain was observed once. Data came from immunoSEQ multiplex PCR; TCRdb stores just in-frame clones and leaves some out. The repertoire holds about 140,000 clones, just over 85% seen once, with around 8% in the top ten. CDR3 size: 14 residues. Germline-derived CDR1 and CDR2 are MNHEY and SMNVEV (reference sequence). V was pared by 5 bases and J by 4 bases, with 6 bases of the junction left unmatched. This record comes from a study of cytomegalovirus exposure and HLA in healthy donors. The overall study: In a later analysis, the roughly 120 validation repertoires were reported to have used the same platform as the approximately 690 first-cohort repertoires.

The clonotype originates from a young woman in good health and CMV-seropositive. The sample comprised PBMCs. The rearrangement joins TRBV27 to TRBJ1-1, with 8 bases aligning to TRBD1. CDR3: CASSPPTGGTEAFF. CDR3 nucleotide sequence: TGTGCCAGCAGTCCCCCCACAGGGGGCACTGAAGCTTTCTTT.